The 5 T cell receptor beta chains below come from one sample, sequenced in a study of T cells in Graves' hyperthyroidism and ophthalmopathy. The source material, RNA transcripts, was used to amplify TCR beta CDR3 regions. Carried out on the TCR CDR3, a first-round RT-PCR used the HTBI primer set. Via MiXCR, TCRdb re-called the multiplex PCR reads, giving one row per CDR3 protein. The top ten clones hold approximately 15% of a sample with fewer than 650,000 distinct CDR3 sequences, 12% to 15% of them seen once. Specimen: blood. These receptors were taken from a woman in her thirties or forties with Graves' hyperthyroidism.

CDR3 DNA: TGTGCCAGCAGCGTCCCCGGGACAGATGGCTACACCTTC. Its translation: CASSVPGTDGYTF. The genes are TRBV13 and TRBJ1-2, with 7 nucleotides matching TRBD1. This CDR3 contains 13 residues. After removal of 5 bases from V and 6 bases from J, the junction contained 6 bases not matched to a gene. The germline CDR1 and CDR2 sequences are PRHDT and FYEKMQ (reference sequence).

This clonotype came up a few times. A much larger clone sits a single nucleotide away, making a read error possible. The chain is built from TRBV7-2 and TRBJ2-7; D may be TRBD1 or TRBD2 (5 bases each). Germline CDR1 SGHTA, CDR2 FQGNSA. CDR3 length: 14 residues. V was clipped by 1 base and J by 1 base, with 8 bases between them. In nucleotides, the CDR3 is TGTGCCAGCAGCTTAGGGGACGGTTCCTACGAGCAGTACTTC. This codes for CASSLGDGSYEQYF.

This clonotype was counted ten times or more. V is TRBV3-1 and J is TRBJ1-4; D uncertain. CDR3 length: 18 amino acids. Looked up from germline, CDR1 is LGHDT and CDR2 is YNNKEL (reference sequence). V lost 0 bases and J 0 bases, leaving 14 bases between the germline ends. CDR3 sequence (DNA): TGTGCCAGCAGCCAAGAGAAGATTTACAGAGCAACTAATGAAAAACTGTTTTTT. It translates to CASSQEKIYRATNEKLFF.

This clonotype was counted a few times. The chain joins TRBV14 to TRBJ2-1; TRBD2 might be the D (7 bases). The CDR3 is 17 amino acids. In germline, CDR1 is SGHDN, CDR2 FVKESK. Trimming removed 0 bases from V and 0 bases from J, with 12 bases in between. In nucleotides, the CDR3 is TGTGCCAGCAGCCAAGATGGGGGGGCATACTCCTACAATGAGCAGTTCTTC. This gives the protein CASSQDGGAYSYNEQFF.

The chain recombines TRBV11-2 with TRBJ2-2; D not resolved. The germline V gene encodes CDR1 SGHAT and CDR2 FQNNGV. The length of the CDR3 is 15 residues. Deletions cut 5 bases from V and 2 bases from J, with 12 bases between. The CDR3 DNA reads TGTGCCAGCAGCCCAGAGGCGGCCAACACCGGGGAGCTGTTTTTT. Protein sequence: CASSPEAANTGELFF.